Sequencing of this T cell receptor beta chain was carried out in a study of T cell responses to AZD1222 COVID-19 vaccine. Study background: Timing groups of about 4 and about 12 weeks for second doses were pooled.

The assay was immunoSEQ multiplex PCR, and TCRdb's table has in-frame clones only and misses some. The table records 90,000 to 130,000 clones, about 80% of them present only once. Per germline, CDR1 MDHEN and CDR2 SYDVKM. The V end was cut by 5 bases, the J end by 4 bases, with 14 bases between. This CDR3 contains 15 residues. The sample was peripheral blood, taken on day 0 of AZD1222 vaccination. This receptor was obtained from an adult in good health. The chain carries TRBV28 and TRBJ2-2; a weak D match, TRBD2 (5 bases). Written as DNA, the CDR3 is TGTGCCAGCAGTCCTAGCCGTTGGGGCACCGGGGAGCTGTTTTTT. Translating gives CASSPSRWGTGELFF. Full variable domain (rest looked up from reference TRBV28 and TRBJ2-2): DVKVTQSSRYLVKRTGEKVFLECVQDMDHENMFWYRQDPGLGLRLIYFSYDVKMKEKGDIPEGYSVSREKKERFSLILESASTNQTSMYLCASSPSRWGTGELFFGEGSRLTVL.